The clone carrying this T cell receptor beta chain was found a few times. Its antigen remains unidentified. It was with a sample-barcoded 5' primer and a J-beta primer mix that a second PCR of roughly 6 to 11 cycles was run. A tag from a template-switch adaptor with 12 random nucleotides marked each cDNA molecule. TCRdb re-called the 5' RACE reads with MiXCR, one entry per CDR3 protein. The sample includes over 600,000 distinct CDR3 sequences, roughly 56% of them seen just once. The CDR3 loop spans 11 amino acids. Germline CDR1 is ENHRY and CDR2 is SYGVKD. The germline V and J ends were trimmed by 5 bases and 6 bases, with 6 bases remaining between them. These data are taken from a study of blood T cells in healthy people across ages. Aged roughly 6 to 95, donors were systemically healthy Caucasians from Russia. The authors drew around 9.3 milliliters of peripheral blood from each donor. Overall study findings and caveats: Samples with more naive T cells showed higher observed beta diversity.

The clonotype comes from a man between 40 and 49 years old in good health. The genes are TRBV10-3 and TRBJ2-3, with unresolved D. The sequenced material came from blood. The CDR3 protein is CAISTSDTQYF. CDR3 sequence (DNA): TGTGCCATCAGTACCTCGGATACGCAGTATTTT.